Sequencing of this T cell receptor (beta chain) was carried out in a study of cytomegalovirus exposure and HLA in healthy donors. PCR employed 60 Vbeta and 13 Jbeta primers. Here immunoSEQ multiplex PCR was the method, and the copy in TCRdb shows in-frame clones only, minus some. The repertoire holds 140,000 or so clones, with roughly 80% as singletons. The CDR3 has 16 residues. CDR1 and CDR2 (germline): SGHNT, YYREEE (reference sequence). The J segment lost 0 bases and the V segment lost 3 bases, leaving 3 bases of the junction unmatched. The origin of this receptor is a middle-aged woman in good health and CMV-seropositive. The chain combines TRBV5-4 with TRBJ2-2, with TRBD1 matching 9 bases. The source material was PBMCs. The CDR3 loop is CASSSTGGANTGELFF. Here the CDR3 DNA reads TGTGCCAGCAGCTCTACAGGGGGCGCGAACACCGGGGAGCTGTTTTTT.